The source of this T cell receptor (beta chain) is a study of immune evolution from preneoplasia to lung adenocarcinoma. Study outcomes and limitations: Later-stage lesions seemingly showed higher T cell density and diversity than normal lung.

The assay was immunoSEQ multiplex PCR, and TCRdb's table has in-frame clones only and misses some. Altogether 25,000 to 30,000 clones are present, around 70% being singletons, with the ten largest covering roughly 5.8%. The CDR3 loop spans 17 amino acids. V shed 5 bases, J shed 0 bases, and the junction held 10 bases outside the gene matches. The V gene's germline CDR1 is SGHRS and CDR2 YFSETQ. Resections took place in Japan or China from 2014 to 2017. Regarding this clone: Its antigen is currently unknown.

J is TRBJ1-3 and V is TRBV5-1; 8 bases are a match to TRBD1. This receptor was taken from a person in their 60s with invasive lung adenocarcinoma. Some clones in this sample may be carry-over from other donors' samples. The sequenced sample was FFPE invasive lung adenocarcinoma tissue. CDR3 bases: TGCGCCAGCAGATCAGGGGGCGCAGGGAGCTCTGGAAACACCATATATTTT. It specifies CASRSGGAGSSGNTIYF.